The present entry profiles one T cell receptor beta chain with its context. The antigen is undetermined. This CDR3 comprises 14 residues. V lost 6 bases and J 6 bases, leaving 12 bases between the germline ends. Germline V gives CDR1 SNHLY, CDR2 FYNNEI. This specimen belongs to a study of T cell responses to AZD1222 COVID-19 vaccine. Study findings and constraints: CD4 TCRs associated with vaccination spanned spike, dominating at 160-218 and 743-854. Clonal diversity was possibly underestimated; the donors were predominantly white British and more often female. Epitopes outside B.1.351 and B.1.1.7 mutated regions reportedly drew nearly half of spike TCRs.

TCRdb keeps only in-frame clones here, not all; method: immunoSEQ multiplex PCR. The sample yields roughly 160,000 clones, roughly 90% seen once. The sequenced sample was peripheral blood, obtained 28 days after the second AZD1222 dose. This TCR came from an adult who received the AZD1222 COVID-19 vaccine. The V and J genes are TRBV2 and TRBJ1-6, with D hard to call. CDR3 sequence reads: CASSRLTTNSPLHF. In DNA, the CDR3 is TGTGCCAGCAGCCGCCTCACTACTAATTCACCCCTCCACTTT.